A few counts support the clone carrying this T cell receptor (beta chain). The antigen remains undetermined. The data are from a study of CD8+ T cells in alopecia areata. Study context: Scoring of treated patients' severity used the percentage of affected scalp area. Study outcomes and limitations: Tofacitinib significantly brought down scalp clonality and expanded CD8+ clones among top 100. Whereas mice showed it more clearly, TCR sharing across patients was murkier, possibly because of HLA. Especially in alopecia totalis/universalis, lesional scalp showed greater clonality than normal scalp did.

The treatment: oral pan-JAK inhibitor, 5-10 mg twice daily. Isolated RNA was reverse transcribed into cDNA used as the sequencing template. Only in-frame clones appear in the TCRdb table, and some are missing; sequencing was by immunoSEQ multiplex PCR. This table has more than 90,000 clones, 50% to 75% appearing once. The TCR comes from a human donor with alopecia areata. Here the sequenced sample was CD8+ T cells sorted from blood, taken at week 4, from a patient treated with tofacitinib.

The CDR3 is CASKPGQRYGYTF. The CDR3 DNA sequence: TGTGCCAGCAAACCTGGACAGAGATATGGCTACACCTTC. The rearrangement uses TRBV27 and TRBJ1-2; D may be TRBD1 (6 bases). The germline V gene encodes CDR1 MNHEY and CDR2 SMNVEV (reference sequence). The CDR3 is 13 residues long. The V and J ends lost 7 bases and 5 bases respectively, with 14 bases between them.